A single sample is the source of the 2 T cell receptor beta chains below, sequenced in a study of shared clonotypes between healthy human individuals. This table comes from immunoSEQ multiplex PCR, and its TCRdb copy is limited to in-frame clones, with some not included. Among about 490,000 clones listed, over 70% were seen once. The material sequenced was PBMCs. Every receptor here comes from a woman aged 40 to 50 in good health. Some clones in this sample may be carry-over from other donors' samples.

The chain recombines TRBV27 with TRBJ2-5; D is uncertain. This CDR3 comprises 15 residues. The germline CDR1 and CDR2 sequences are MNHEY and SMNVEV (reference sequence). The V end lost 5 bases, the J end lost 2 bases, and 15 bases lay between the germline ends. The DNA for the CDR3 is TGTGCCAGCAGTCCCTCCCGCCTGCGGCAAGAGACCCAGTACTTC. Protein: CASSPSRLRQETQYF.

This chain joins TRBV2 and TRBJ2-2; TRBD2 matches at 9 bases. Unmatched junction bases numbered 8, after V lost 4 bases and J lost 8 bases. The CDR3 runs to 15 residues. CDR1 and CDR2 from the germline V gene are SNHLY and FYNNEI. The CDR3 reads CASSGQAGGLGELFF. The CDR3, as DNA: TGTGCCAGCAGTGGGCAAGCGGGAGGATTGGGGGAGCTGTTTTTT.